A selection of T cell receptor beta chains follows, all from one sample in a study of blood T cell repertoires in COVID-19. TCRdb's table, derived via immunoSEQ multiplex PCR, lists solely in-frame clones and lacks some. The sample lists roughly 290,000 clones, around 89% occurring once. Sequenced: peripheral blood. These TCRs come from a man between 25 and 39 years old with acute or convalescent COVID-19. CDR3s include the opening cysteine and the closing phenylalanine or tryptophan. D genes are given only for firm matches. Some rows have no size entry. The others give once, few or many, or a class for an expanded clone.

cdr3_aa: CASSGRLAGNTGELFF; cdr3_nt: TGTGCCAGCAGCGGGAGACTAGCGGGTAACACCGGGGAGCTGTTTTTT; j_call: TRBJ2-2; v_call: TRBV5-4; d_call: TRBD2; clone_size: .
cdr3_aa: CASSPTGTSGRYEQFF; cdr3_nt: TGCGCCAGCAGCCCCACCGGGACTAGCGGGCGTTATGAGCAGTTCTTC; j_call: TRBJ2-1; v_call: TRBV5-1; d_call: TRBD2; clone_size: .
cdr3_aa: CASRVGDRAGNQPQHF; cdr3_nt: TGTGCCAGTAGGGTGGGGGACAGGGCAGGTAATCAGCCCCAGCATTTT; j_call: TRBJ1-5; v_call: TRBV19; d_call: TRBD1; clone_size: .
cdr3_aa: CASSQTRGLAAYEQYF; cdr3_nt: TGTGCCAGCAGCCAGACCCGGGGACTAGCGGCCTACGAGCAGTACTTC; j_call: TRBJ2-7; v_call: TRBV3-1/TRBV3-2; d_call: TRBD2; clone_size: .
cdr3_aa: CASSQRGIEQFF; cdr3_nt: TGCGCCAGCAGTCAACGGGGAATAGAGCAGTTCTTC; j_call: TRBJ2-1; v_call: TRBV23-1; d_call: .; clone_size: .
cdr3_aa: CASSLSMGLRGPSSNYGYTF; cdr3_nt: TGTGCCAGCAGTTTATCGATGGGCCTCAGGGGGCCTAGTTCTAACTATGGCTACACCTTC; j_call: TRBJ1-2; v_call: TRBV27; d_call: TRBD1; clone_size: .
cdr3_aa: CASSEQGAGESYEQYF; cdr3_nt: TGTGCCAGCAGCGAGCAGGGAGCGGGAGAATCCTACGAGCAGTACTTC; j_call: TRBJ2-7; v_call: TRBV9; d_call: TRBD2; clone_size: .
cdr3_aa: CASTTGLYNSPLHF; cdr3_nt: TGTGCCAGCACAACCGGTCTTTATAATTCACCCCTCCACTTT; j_call: TRBJ1-6; v_call: TRBV2; d_call: .; clone_size: .
cdr3_aa: CASSSSAGTLTDTQYF; cdr3_nt: TGTGCCAGCAGCTCCTCCGCCGGGACACTCACAGATACGCAGTATTTT; j_call: TRBJ2-3; v_call: TRBV5-5; d_call: .; clone_size: .
cdr3_aa: CASRLNRGAGYTF; cdr3_nt: TGTGCCAGCAGGTTAAACAGGGGTGCTGGCTACACCTTC; j_call: TRBJ1-2; v_call: TRBV12-3/TRBV12-4; d_call: TRBD1; clone_size: .
cdr3_aa: CATSRARQGISYEQYF; cdr3_nt: TGTGCCACCAGCAGGGCCAGACAGGGCATTTCCTACGAGCAGTACTTC; j_call: TRBJ2-7; v_call: TRBV15; d_call: TRBD1; clone_size: .
cdr3_aa: CASSTQTSGGVVNEQFF; cdr3_nt: TGTGCCAGCAGCACACAGACTAGCGGGGGGGTTGTTAATGAGCAGTTCTTC; j_call: TRBJ2-1; v_call: TRBV21-1; d_call: .; clone_size: .
cdr3_aa: CASSLGQGSNQPQHF; cdr3_nt: TGTGCCAGCTCACTCGGACAGGGGAGCAATCAGCCCCAGCATTTT; j_call: TRBJ1-5; v_call: TRBV18; d_call: TRBD1; clone_size: .
cdr3_aa: CASSLAWGGAGTEAFF; cdr3_nt: TGTGCCAGCAGCTTGGCGTGGGGCGGGGCGGGCACTGAAGCTTTCTTT; j_call: TRBJ1-1; v_call: TRBV5-7; d_call: .; clone_size: .
cdr3_aa: CASSYSRAPLHF; cdr3_nt: TGTGCCAGCAGTTACTCAAGAGCACCCCTCCACTTT; j_call: TRBJ1-6; v_call: TRBV6-2/TRBV6-3; d_call: .; clone_size: once
cdr3_aa: CATSRGGTASNQPQHF; cdr3_nt: TGTGCCACCAGCAGGGGCGGGACAGCTAGCAATCAGCCCCAGCATTTT; j_call: TRBJ1-5; v_call: TRBV15; d_call: TRBD1; clone_size: .
cdr3_aa: CSVTQGDAQYEQYF; cdr3_nt: TGCAGCGTCACACAGGGAGACGCGCAGTACGAGCAGTACTTC; j_call: TRBJ2-7; v_call: TRBV29-1; d_call: .; clone_size: .
cdr3_aa: CASSPGSGLKSTDTQYF; cdr3_nt: TGTGCCAGCAGCCCAGGGTCGGGCCTCAAAAGCACAGATACGCAGTATTTT; j_call: TRBJ2-3; v_call: TRBV7-3; d_call: .; clone_size: .
cdr3_aa: CASSLSGLGRGNTIYF; cdr3_nt: TGTGCCAGCAGTTTATCGGGTCTGGGCAGGGGAAACACCATATATTTT; j_call: TRBJ1-3; v_call: TRBV27; d_call: .; clone_size: few
cdr3_aa: CASRMTGAKNIQYF; cdr3_nt: TGTGCCAGCAGAATGACCGGGGCCAAAAACATTCAGTACTTC; j_call: TRBJ2-4; v_call: TRBV28; d_call: .; clone_size: .
cdr3_aa: CASSRGQNEKLFF; cdr3_nt: TGTGCCAGCAGCCGGGGACAAAATGAAAAACTGTTTTTT; j_call: TRBJ1-4; v_call: TRBV5-6; d_call: .; clone_size: .
cdr3_aa: CASSPTISYEQYF; cdr3_nt: TGTGCCAGCAGCCCGACTATTTCCTACGAGCAGTACTTC; j_call: TRBJ2-7; v_call: TRBV2; d_call: .; clone_size: .
cdr3_aa: CASSLGTGNLNTEAFF; cdr3_nt: TGCGCCAGCAGCTTGGGGACAGGGAACTTGAACACTGAAGCTTTCTTT; j_call: TRBJ1-1; v_call: TRBV5-1; d_call: TRBD1; clone_size: .
cdr3_aa: CAWSVGFLRTPDYGYTF; cdr3_nt: TGTGCCTGGAGTGTAGGTTTTCTGAGGACACCGGACTATGGCTACACCTTC; j_call: TRBJ1-2; v_call: TRBV30; d_call: .; clone_size: few
cdr3_aa: CASSYTGSQPQHF; cdr3_nt: TGTGCCAGTAGTTATACAGGGAGTCAGCCCCAGCATTTT; j_call: TRBJ1-5; v_call: TRBV19; d_call: .; clone_size: .
cdr3_aa: CASSYRWASLNEQFF; cdr3_nt: TGTGCCAGCAGTTACAGGTGGGCCTCCCTAAATGAGCAGTTCTTC; j_call: TRBJ2-1; v_call: TRBV6-5; d_call: .; clone_size: .
cdr3_aa: CASSLEGPGAGNTIYF; cdr3_nt: TGCGCCAGCAGCTTGGAGGGCCCAGGGGCCGGAAACACCATATATTTT; j_call: TRBJ1-3; v_call: TRBV5-1; d_call: .; clone_size: .
cdr3_aa: CASSRQGAGNEQFF; cdr3_nt: TGTGCCAGCAGCCGACAGGGGGCTGGCAATGAGCAGTTCTTC; j_call: TRBJ2-1; v_call: TRBV11-3; d_call: TRBD1; clone_size: .
cdr3_aa: CASSRGVSAEAFF; cdr3_nt: TGTGCCAGTAGTAGGGGGGTATCCGCTGAAGCTTTCTTT; j_call: TRBJ1-1; v_call: TRBV19; d_call: .; clone_size: .
cdr3_aa: CASSESNVGTSGRINEQYF; cdr3_nt: TGTGCCAGCAGTGAAAGTAATGTCGGGACTAGCGGGAGGATAAACGAGCAGTACTTC; j_call: TRBJ2-7; v_call: TRBV6-1; d_call: TRBD2; clone_size: .
cdr3_aa: CASSSTVLLGGMNTEAFF; cdr3_nt: TGTGCCAGCAGCTCCACCGTCTTATTAGGGGGTATGAACACTGAAGCTTTCTTT; j_call: TRBJ1-1; v_call: TRBV11-2; d_call: .; clone_size: .
cdr3_aa: CATSRYPTGPYEQYF; cdr3_nt: TGTGCCACCAGCCGTTACCCGACAGGGCCCTACGAGCAGTACTTC; j_call: TRBJ2-7; v_call: TRBV15; d_call: TRBD1; clone_size: .
cdr3_aa: CASSPGTPWENYGYTF; cdr3_nt: TGTGCCAGCAGCCCCGGGACACCCTGGGAAAACTATGGCTACACCTTC; j_call: TRBJ1-2; v_call: TRBV5-6; d_call: .; clone_size: .
cdr3_aa: CASSQQGYTEAFF; cdr3_nt: TGTGCCAGCAGTCAGCAGGGTTACACTGAAGCTTTCTTT; j_call: TRBJ1-1; v_call: TRBV12-3/TRBV12-4; d_call: .; clone_size: .
cdr3_aa: CASSSPTGQGEEKLFF; cdr3_nt: TGTGCCAGCAGCTCTCCTACGGGACAGGGCGAAGAAAAACTGTTTTTT; j_call: TRBJ1-4; v_call: TRBV5-4; d_call: TRBD1; clone_size: .
cdr3_aa: CASSLVARLTGNTIYF; cdr3_nt: TGTGCCAGCAGCTTGGTAGCCAGATTAACTGGAAACACCATATATTTT; j_call: TRBJ1-3; v_call: TRBV5-6; d_call: .; clone_size: .
cdr3_aa: CASSRPGSTGELFF; cdr3_nt: TGCGCCAGCAGCCGCCCAGGGTCGACCGGGGAGCTGTTTTTT; j_call: TRBJ2-2; v_call: TRBV4-1; d_call: .; clone_size: .
cdr3_aa: CASFATSGSRETQYF; cdr3_nt: TGTGCCAGCTTCGCGACTAGCGGGAGTCGAGAGACCCAGTACTTC; j_call: TRBJ2-5; v_call: TRBV18; d_call: TRBD2; clone_size: .
cdr3_aa: CASSQEGLAGGIAKNIQYF; cdr3_nt: TGTGCCAGCAGCCAAGAGGGGCTAGCGGGGGGGATCGCCAAAAACATTCAGTACTTC; j_call: TRBJ2-4; v_call: TRBV3-1/TRBV3-2; d_call: TRBD2; clone_size: .
cdr3_aa: CSVGAGTYEQYF; cdr3_nt: TGCAGCGTTGGGGCAGGGACCTACGAGCAGTACTTC; j_call: TRBJ2-7; v_call: TRBV29-1; d_call: .; clone_size: .
cdr3_aa: CASSRTAFYNSPLHF; cdr3_nt: TGTGCCAGCAGTCGGACAGCCTTTTATAATTCACCCCTCCACTTT; j_call: TRBJ1-6; v_call: TRBV6-5; d_call: .; clone_size: .
cdr3_aa: CASSRKPYEQYF; cdr3_nt: TGTGCCAGCAGCCGTAAGCCGTACGAGCAGTACTTC; j_call: TRBJ2-7; v_call: TRBV28; d_call: .; clone_size: .
cdr3_aa: CASSLGLAGGQETQYF; cdr3_nt: TGCGCCAGCAGCTTGGGACTAGCGGGGGGACAAGAGACCCAGTACTTC; j_call: TRBJ2-5; v_call: TRBV5-1; d_call: TRBD2; clone_size: once
cdr3_aa: CASSPGPPGNNQPQHF; cdr3_nt: TGTGCCAGCTCACCCGGCCCCCCAGGGAACAATCAGCCCCAGCATTTT; j_call: TRBJ1-5; v_call: TRBV18; d_call: .; clone_size: .
cdr3_aa: CASSYRVGQPQHF; cdr3_nt: TGTGCCAGCAGCTACAGGGTAGGGCAGCCCCAGCATTTT; j_call: TRBJ1-5; v_call: TRBV5-6; d_call: .; clone_size: .
cdr3_aa: CASSPTTVTGNTIYF; cdr3_nt: TGTGCCAGCTCACCAACAACAGTAACTGGAAACACCATATATTTT; j_call: TRBJ1-3; v_call: TRBV18; d_call: .; clone_size: .
cdr3_aa: CASSPPLAGGRDEQFF; cdr3_nt: TGTGCCAGCAGTCCGCCACTAGCGGGAGGACGCGATGAGCAGTTCTTC; j_call: TRBJ2-1; v_call: TRBV27; d_call: TRBD2; clone_size: .
cdr3_aa: CASSLEGQVEAFF; cdr3_nt: TGCGCCAGCAGCTTGGAAGGACAGGTTGAAGCTTTCTTT; j_call: TRBJ1-1; v_call: TRBV5-1; d_call: TRBD1; clone_size: few
cdr3_aa: CAWSPLNTEAFF; cdr3_nt: TGTGCCTGGAGTCCCTTGAACACTGAAGCTTTCTTT; j_call: TRBJ1-1; v_call: TRBV30; d_call: .; clone_size: .
cdr3_aa: CASSQAGQGSQPQHF; cdr3_nt: TGCGCCAGCAGCCAAGCGGGACAGGGGAGTCAGCCCCAGCATTTT; j_call: TRBJ1-5; v_call: TRBV4-1; d_call: TRBD1; clone_size: .
cdr3_aa: CASSPTGNPNTEAFF; cdr3_nt: TGTGCCAGCTCGCCGACAGGGAACCCGAACACTGAAGCTTTCTTT; j_call: TRBJ1-1; v_call: TRBV18; d_call: TRBD1; clone_size: .
cdr3_aa: CASSFGVGREVNEQFF; cdr3_nt: TGCGCCAGCAGCTTTGGTGTCGGGAGGGAAGTAAATGAGCAGTTCTTC; j_call: TRBJ2-1; v_call: TRBV5-1; d_call: TRBD2; clone_size: .
cdr3_aa: CASSLGTGPGEQYF; cdr3_nt: TGTGCCAGCAGCTTAGGAACAGGGCCGGGGGAGCAGTACTTC; j_call: TRBJ2-7; v_call: TRBV5-5; d_call: .; clone_size: .
cdr3_aa: CATRDRGSSPLHF; cdr3_nt: TGTGCCACCAGGGACAGGGGGAGCTCACCCCTCCACTTT; j_call: TRBJ1-6; v_call: TRBV19; d_call: TRBD1; clone_size: .